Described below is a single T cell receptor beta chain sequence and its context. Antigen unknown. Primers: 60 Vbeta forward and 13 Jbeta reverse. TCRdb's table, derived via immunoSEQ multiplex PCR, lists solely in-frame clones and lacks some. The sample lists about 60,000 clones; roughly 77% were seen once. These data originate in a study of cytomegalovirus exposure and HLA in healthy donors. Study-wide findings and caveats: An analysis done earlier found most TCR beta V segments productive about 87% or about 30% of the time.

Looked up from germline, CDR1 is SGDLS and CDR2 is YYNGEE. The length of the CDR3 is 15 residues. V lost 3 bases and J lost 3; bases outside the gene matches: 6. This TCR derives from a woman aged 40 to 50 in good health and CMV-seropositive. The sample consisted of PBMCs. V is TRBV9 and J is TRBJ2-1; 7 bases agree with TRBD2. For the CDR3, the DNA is TGTGCCAGCAGCGGCGGGGGACTCAGCTACAATGAGCAGTTCTTC. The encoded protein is CASSGGGLSYNEQFF.